One and the same sample provided the 11 T cell receptor beta chains below, sequenced in a study of cytomegalovirus exposure and HLA in healthy donors. The PCR made use of 60 Vbeta and 13 Jbeta primers. TCRdb's copy holds only in-frame clones and misses some; the assay was immunoSEQ multiplex PCR. The sample has 75,000 to 95,000 clones. The sample comprised PBMCs. All receptors come from a girl aged 10-17 years in good health and CMV-seropositive.

The V and J genes are TRBV25-1 and TRBJ1-1, with D perhaps TRBD1 (5 bases). CDR1 and CDR2 from the germline V gene are MGHDK and SYGVNS. The CDR3 length is 15 residues. The germline V and J ends were trimmed by 0 bases and 4 bases, with 12 bases remaining between them. CDR3 region: CASSEYRGGVTEAFF. As DNA, the CDR3 is TGTGCCAGCAGTGAATATCGGGGAGGGGTCACTGAAGCTTTCTTT.

The chain links TRBV11-2 to TRBJ2-1; 12 bases agree with TRBD2. J gave up 2 bases and V 4 bases, and 3 bases lay outside the gene matches. In germline, CDR1 is SGHAT, CDR2 FQNNGV. The CDR3 covers 16 residues. Here the CDR3 DNA reads TGTGCCAGCAGCTCTCCTAGCGGGGGGGCCTACAATGAGCAGTTCTTC. It translates to CASSSPSGGAYNEQFF.

J is TRBJ2-3 and V is TRBV18, with a weak D call TRBD1 (5 bases). Germline values: CDR1 KGHSH, CDR2 LQKENI. The V end lost 5 bases, the J end lost 0 bases, and 12 bases lay between the germline ends. CDR3 size: 15 residues. The CDR3: CASSDRTLSTDTQYF. As DNA, the CDR3 is TGTGCCAGCTCAGATCGGACACTCAGCACAGATACGCAGTATTTT.

The chain employs TRBV19 and TRBJ2-1; D ambiguous. In germline, CDR1 is LNHDA, CDR2 SQIVND (reference sequence). The CDR3 consists of 13 residues. Trimming shortened V by 3 bases and J by 8 bases, and 11 bases separated the two germline ends. CDR3 in amino acids: CASSIWASDEQFF. The CDR3 DNA is TGTGCCAGTAGTATTTGGGCCAGTGATGAGCAGTTCTTC.

This chain connects TRBV27 to TRBJ1-1, with 7 bases aligning to TRBD1. Germline assignment: CDR1 MNHEY and CDR2 SMNVEV (reference sequence). V shed 6 bases and J 7 bases; nucleotides not matched to a gene: 5. The CDR3 covers 12 residues. The CDR3 DNA is TGTGCCAGCAGAGACAGGGATGGTGAAGCTTTCTTT. Translated, it gives CASRDRDGEAFF.

The V gene is TRBV5-4, the J gene TRBJ2-5; unclear D gene. The CDR3 has 13 residues. V was cut by 0 bases and J by 4 bases, with 7 bases left in between. Germline V lookup: CDR1 SGHNT, CDR2 YYREEE (reference sequence). CDR3 nucleotides: TGTGCCAGCAGCTTGGAATCGGGAGAGACCCAGTACTTC. Translated, it gives CASSLESGETQYF.

The chain is built from TRBV9 and TRBJ1-6; TRBD1 agrees at 7 bases. Trimming cost V 3 bases and J 4 bases; bases outside gene matches: 7. The CDR3 loop spans 16 amino acids. Germline V CDR1 and CDR2: SGDLS, YYNGEE. The CDR3 nucleotides are TGTGCCAGCAGCGCGGGGACAGCCACATATAATTCACCCCTCCACTTT. Amino acid sequence: CASSAGTATYNSPLHF.

The chain has TRBV4-1 and TRBJ1-2; D might be TRBD1 (6 bases). This CDR3 is 15 amino acids long. CDR1 is MGHRA, CDR2 YSYEKL, per germline. V was shortened by 4 bases and J by 7 bases, with 19 bases between the two germline ends. CDR3 nucleotides: TGCGCCAGCAGCCCCTACGGCCCAGGGGAGTTTGGCTACACCTTC. Translated, it gives CASSPYGPGEFGYTF.

CDR3 region: CSVEVSGGTEAFF. CDR3 DNA sequence: TGCAGCGTTGAAGTGTCGGGGGGGACTGAAGCTTTCTTT. The genes are TRBV29-1 and TRBJ1-1; D is perhaps TRBD1 (5 bases). Trimming shortened V by 1 base and J by 5 bases, and 11 bases separated the two germline ends. The length of the CDR3 is 13 residues. Per germline, CDR1 SQVTM and CDR2 ANQGSEA.

The CDR3 protein is CASSQEPIRLYNEQFF. The CDR3 DNA sequence: TGCGCCAGCAGCCAAGAACCGATCCGGTTGTACAATGAGCAGTTCTTC. This chain connects TRBV4-3 to TRBJ2-1; no clear D. Trimming took off 0 bases at V and 4 bases at J, with 13 bases between the two ends. In germline, CDR1 is LGHNA, CDR2 YSLEER. The CDR3 covers 16 residues.

The chain combines TRBV4-1 with TRBJ1-2; TRBD1 might be the D (6 bases). Trimming removed 4 bases from V and 8 bases from J, with 20 bases in between. This CDR3 has 15 amino acids. Germline-derived CDR1 and CDR2 are MGHRA and YSYEKL. The DNA for the CDR3 is TGCGCCAGCAGCCCTTCCCCGACAGGCCGAGAAGGCTACACCTTC. Its protein product is CASSPSPTGREGYTF.